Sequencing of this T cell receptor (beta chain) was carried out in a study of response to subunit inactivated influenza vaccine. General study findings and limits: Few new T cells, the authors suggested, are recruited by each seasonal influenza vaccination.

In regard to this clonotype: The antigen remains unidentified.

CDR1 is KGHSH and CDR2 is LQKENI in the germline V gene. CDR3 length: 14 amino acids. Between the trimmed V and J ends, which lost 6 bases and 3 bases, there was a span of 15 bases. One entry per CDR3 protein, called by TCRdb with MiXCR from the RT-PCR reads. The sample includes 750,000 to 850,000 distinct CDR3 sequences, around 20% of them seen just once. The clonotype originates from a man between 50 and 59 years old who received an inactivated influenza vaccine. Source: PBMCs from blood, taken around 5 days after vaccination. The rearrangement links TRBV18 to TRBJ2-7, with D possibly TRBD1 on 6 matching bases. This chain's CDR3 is CASSPTGIVYEQYF. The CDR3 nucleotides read TGTGCCAGCTCCCCGACAGGTATTGTCTACGAGCAGTACTTC.